This is a list of T cell receptor beta chains from one sample in a study of T cells in Graves' hyperthyroidism and ophthalmopathy. TCRdb recomputed calls from the multiplex PCR reads with MiXCR, one row per CDR3 protein. Of about 840,000 distinct CDR3 sequences listed, 35% to 45% are singletons. What was sequenced was blood. The receptors derive from a man between 18 and 35 years old with Graves' hyperthyroidism. CDR3s include the opening cysteine and the closing phenylalanine or tryptophan. The D gene is left open where the match is weak. Rows may omit the clone size; those that give it use once, few, many or a size class.

D gene | J gene | V gene | clone size | CDR3 protein
NA | TRBJ2-5 | TRBV2 | once | CASSYFIDGISETQYF
NA | TRBJ2-3 | TRBV7-9 | once | CASSLGFQDPTDTQYF
NA | TRBJ2-5 | TRBV12-3/TRBV12-4 | NA | CASSLQQAGVEETQYF
TRBD1 | TRBJ2-2 | TRBV5-1 | NA | CASSWAGGITGELFF
NA | TRBJ1-5 | TRBV19 | once | CASNNLDSLTYSNQPQHF
NA | TRBJ1-4 | TRBV7-2 | few | CASSQPNLEKLFF
NA | TRBJ1-6 | TRBV20-1 | NA | CSTEGLMENSPLHF
NA | TRBJ2-7 | TRBV29-1 | NA | CSGTYEQYF
TRBD2 | TRBJ2-5 | TRBV7-2 | NA | CASSSDDRLAGVLETQYF
TRBD1 | TRBJ1-1 | TRBV19 | many | CASSIGDRAAFF
TRBD1 | TRBJ2-7 | TRBV20-1 | NA | CGARAGTGNNEQYF
NA | TRBJ2-7 | TRBV20-1 | few | CSARREGSGYEQYF
NA | TRBJ1-5 | TRBV29-1 | NA | CSLDTNQPQHF
NA | TRBJ2-5 | TRBV2 | many | CASSFQKETQYF
TRBD1 | TRBJ1-2 | TRBV2 | many | CASSKRARQGTGGGYTF
TRBD1 | TRBJ1-1 | TRBV5-6 | NA | CASSLADRGTTEAFF
TRBD1 | TRBJ1-4 | TRBV19 | many | CASSDRMGEKLFF
NA | TRBJ2-2 | TRBV12-3/TRBV12-4 | few | CASSFNNVAGELFF
NA | TRBJ1-5 | TRBV15 | many | CATSRGDRNQPQHF
NA | TRBJ2-5 | TRBV29-1 | many | CSVEDLAGQGGGETQYF
NA | TRBJ1-5 | TRBV19 | many | CASIRTPYSNQPQHF
NA | TRBJ1-3 | TRBV6-5 | NA | CASSYSGPIVSGNTIYF
NA | TRBJ1-1 | TRBV15 | many | CATSRDKNTEAFF
NA | TRBJ2-7 | TRBV2 | NA | CASSLRGSPSYEQYF
NA | TRBJ2-7 | TRBV5-6 | few | CASSPVLHATYEQYF
NA | TRBJ2-7 | TRBV11-2 | NA | CASSSSDSRPYEQYF
TRBD1 | TRBJ1-2 | TRBV6-4 | NA | CASSDQDRGTSYGYTF
NA | TRBJ1-1 | TRBV29-1 | many | CSVEDKEGDEAFF
NA | TRBJ2-6 | TRBV5-1 | many | CASSLGDNVLTF
NA | TRBJ1-2 | TRBV5-1 | many | CASSPRAIEDGYTF
NA | TRBJ2-7 | TRBV6-6 | NA | CASSYAEGYEQYF
NA | TRBJ1-5 | TRBV19 | NA | CASSMDKYRVDQPQHF
NA | TRBJ2-5 | TRBV5-1 | few | CASSLGVQMETQYF
NA | TRBJ2-2 | TRBV20-1 | few | CSARGHLNTGELFF
NA | TRBJ1-5 | TRBV7-8 | many | CASSLGPNSNQPQHF
NA | TRBJ2-7 | TRBV20-1 | many | CSARQAVYEQYF
NA | TRBJ2-7 | TRBV5-1 | NA | CASSASGPYEQYF
TRBD1 | TRBJ2-7 | TRBV4-1 | NA | CASSQEQGTEQYF
TRBD1 | TRBJ1-2 | TRBV9 | many | CASSVAPGTGNYGYTF
NA | TRBJ2-5 | TRBV19 | few | CASSRAGLGETQYF
TRBD1 | TRBJ2-7 | TRBV5-1 | NA | CASSRQGERADEQYF
NA | TRBJ2-7 | TRBV4-2 | few | CASSQEGQETYEQYF
TRBD2 | TRBJ2-2 | TRBV2 | NA | CASRWTSLNTGELFF
TRBD2 | TRBJ2-5 | TRBV20-1 | many | CSAREGTSGGGETQYF